The T cell receptor beta chain under discussion was sequenced for a study of radiation and T cells in renal cell carcinoma. Study-level findings and limits: Irradiated tumors had higher TCR clonality than control tumors.

This CDR3 has 15 amino acids. V dropped 2 bases and J dropped 7 bases, with 14 bases sitting between them. CDR1 SGHNT and CDR2 YENEEA come from the germline V gene. Note on this clone: Its cognate antigen is unknown.

Sequenced by immunoSEQ multiplex PCR; TCRdb stores in-frame clones only, minus some. The sample holds about 14,000 clones; approximately 50% are singletons and the top ten take over 10%. Treatment noted: treatment-naive control, cytoreductive nephrectomy. The material was tumor tissue, obtained from a patient whose treatment was nephrectomy without radiotherapy. The J gene is TRBJ2-2, the V gene TRBV11-3; D remains unclear. The receptor was isolated from a man aged 45-60 years with renal cell carcinoma. The CDR3 is CASSLNGEPSGELFF. The CDR3 region has the DNA TGTGCCAGCAGCTTAAATGGCGAGCCCAGCGGGGAGCTGTTTTTT. Full variable domain (rest looked up from reference TRBV11-3 and TRBJ2-2): EAGVVQSPRYKIIEKKQPVAFWCNPISGHNTLYWYLQNLGQGPELLIRYENEEAVDDSQLPKDRFSAERLKGVDSTLKIQPAELGDSAVYLCASSLNGEPSGELFFGEGSRLTVL.